What follows are 24 T cell receptor beta chains derived from one specimen sequenced in a study of cytomegalovirus exposure and HLA in healthy donors. PCR involved 60 Vbeta and 13 Jbeta primers. The method was immunoSEQ multiplex PCR; TCRdb's version includes in-frame clones alone and lacks a portion of them. The sample has over 150,000 clones, around 80% seen once. The sample taken for sequencing was PBMCs. Receptors originate from a male donor in good health and CMV-seronegative.

The rearrangement uses TRBV13 and TRBJ2-7, with TRBD2 matching 7 bases. V dropped 1 base and J dropped 2; count of bases not matched to a gene: 11. The germline CDR1 and CDR2 sequences are PRHDT and FYEKMQ (reference sequence). This CDR3 has 17 amino acids. CDR3 in amino acids: CASSLAMDGGRTYEQYF. The CDR3 DNA follows: TGTGCCAGCAGCTTAGCTATGGACGGCGGGAGAACCTACGAGCAGTACTTC.

This clone was found a few times. V gene TRBV5-6 combines with J gene TRBJ2-3, with 9 positions matching TRBD1. From germline, CDR1 is SGHDT and CDR2 YYEEEE. V lost 4 bases, J lost 4 bases, and 7 bases stayed unmatched. The CDR3 loop spans 15 amino acids. The CDR3 coding sequence is TGTGCCAGCAGCCGTATTACAGGGGGCGCAGATACGCAGTATTTT. Amino acid sequence: CASSRITGGADTQYF.

With respect to this clone: Relative to the germline gene, one junction end is altered; a read error may explain this. The chain uses TRBV7-2 and TRBJ1-2; D is ambiguous. The germline CDR1 and CDR2 sequences are SGHTA and FQGNSA. This CDR3 comprises 14 residues. In nucleotides, the CDR3 is TGTGCCAGCAGCCTAGCCCGGGATGTCTATGGCTACACCTTC. Its translation: CASSLARDVYGYTF. Full variable domain (rest looked up from reference TRBV7-2 and TRBJ1-2): GAGVSQSPSNKVTEKGKDVELRCDPISGHTALYWYRQSLGQGLEFLIYFQGNSAPDKSGLPSDRFSAERTGGSVSTLTIQRTQQEDSAVYLCASSLARDVYGYTFGSGTRLTVV.

The chain couples TRBV7-8 to TRBJ2-6, with TRBD1 identical over 9 bases. Germline values: CDR1 SGHVS, CDR2 FQNEAQ. V lost 5 bases and J lost 1; bases outside the gene matches: 6. CDR3 length: 17 residues. The CDR3 nucleotides are TGTGCCAGCAGCGCCTCCGGGACAGGGTCTGGGGCCAACGTCCTGACTTTC. This sequence encodes CASSASGTGSGANVLTF.

The chain joins TRBV5-1 to TRBJ2-7; 11 bases fit TRBD2. The CDR3 contains 15 residues. The J segment lost 3 bases and the V segment lost 3 bases, leaving 5 bases of the junction unmatched. Germline CDR1 is SGHRS and CDR2 is YFSETQ. The CDR3 region is CASSYRLAGFYEQYF. The DNA of the CDR3 is TGCGCCAGCAGCTACCGACTAGCGGGATTCTACGAGCAGTACTTC.

V usage is TRBV10-3 and J usage is TRBJ1-1; D gene ambiguous. The CDR3 has 14 amino acids. V lost 3 bases to trimming and J lost 1 base, with 9 bases between them. Germline V lookup: CDR1 ENHRY, CDR2 SYGVKD. The CDR3 bases are TGTGCCATCAGTGAAAGCCAAGCGAACACTGAAGCTTTCTTT. Its protein product is CAISESQANTEAFF.

The chain carries TRBV7-9 and TRBJ1-5; 12 bases are a match to TRBD1. Germline V gene sequence: CDR1 SEHNR, CDR2 FQNEAQ (reference sequence). Losses at the gene ends were 5 bases for V and 6 bases for J; bases not matched to a gene: 5. The CDR3 runs 15 residues. The DNA for the CDR3 is TGTGCCAGCAGCCCGTCGGGACAGGGGGCTCAGCCCCAGCATTTT. Translating it yields CASSPSGQGAQPQHF. Looking up the rest from reference TRBV7-9 and TRBJ1-5 gives the full variable domain: DTGVSQNPRHKITKRGQNVTFRCDPISEHNRLYWYRQTLGQGPEFLTYFQNEAQLEKSRLLSDRFSAERPKGSFSTLEIQRTEQGDSAMYLCASSPSGQGAQPQHFGDGTRLSIL.

The chain combines TRBV5-4 with TRBJ2-2; D may be TRBD1 (6 bases). CDR1 is SGHNT and CDR2 is YYREEE in the germline V gene (reference sequence). With 5 bases removed from V and 1 base from J, the gap between germline ends came to 15 bases. The CDR3 contains 16 residues. Here the CDR3 DNA reads TGTGCCAGCAGTCCCCCCGGACAGAGGAACACCGGGGAGCTGTTTTTT. It yields the protein CASSPPGQRNTGELFF.

This clone was picked up a small number of times. The J gene is TRBJ1-1, the V gene TRBV18; TRBD1 agrees at 7 bases. The length of the CDR3 is 15 residues. Germline V gene data show CDR1 as KGHSH and CDR2 as LQKENI. V trimming: 6 bases; J trimming: 0 bases; junction bases outside the gene matches: 7. The CDR3 region has the DNA TGTGCCAGCTCCCGCCGGGACAGTATGAACACTGAAGCTTTCTTT. It specifies CASSRRDSMNTEAFF.

CDR3 bases: TGTGCCAGCAGTGGCCGGGGGGCCGGGCCGTACCAAGAGACCCAGTACTTC. This encodes CASSGRGAGPYQETQYF. The J gene is TRBJ2-5, the V gene TRBV28, with D maybe TRBD2 (7 bases). Germline values: CDR1 MDHEN, CDR2 SYDVKM. This CDR3 spans 17 amino acids. V was pared by 5 bases and J by 0 bases, with 19 bases between. Full variable domain (outside the CDR3, taken from reference TRBV28 and TRBJ2-5): DVKVTQSSRYLVKRTGEKVFLECVQDMDHENMFWYRQDPGLGLRLIYFSYDVKMKEKGDIPEGYSVSREKKERFSLILESASTNQTSMYLCASSGRGAGPYQETQYFGPGTRLLVL.

V is TRBV6-1 and J is TRBJ2-7; possibly TRBD1 for D (6 bases). Germline V gene sequence: CDR1 MNHNS, CDR2 SASEGT. This CDR3 is built from 15 residues. The ends were cut back, 5 bases at V and 0 bases at J, with 14 bases in the middle. The CDR3 protein is CASSSLGADSYEQYF. The CDR3 nucleotides read TGTGCCAGCAGTTCCTTGGGGGCGGACTCCTACGAGCAGTACTTC.

The V and J genes are TRBV6-5 and TRBJ1-1, with D perhaps matching TRBD1 (5 bases). Germline-derived CDR1 and CDR2 are MNHEY and SVGAGI. Trimming shortened V by 6 bases and J by 1 base, and 15 bases separated the two germline ends. The CDR3 is 15 residues long. The CDR3, as DNA: TGTGCCAGCAGGGATGGTGGGGCGGCGAACACTGAAGCTTTCTTT. It specifies CASRDGGAANTEAFF.

The chain recombines TRBV9 with TRBJ1-3; D is perhaps TRBD1 (5 bases). Germline V lookup: CDR1 SGDLS, CDR2 YYNGEE. The CDR3 runs 14 residues. V was cut by 4 bases and J by 3 bases, with 11 bases left in between. The DNA of the CDR3 is TGTGCCAGCAGCCCGCAGGGTGGTGGAAACACCATATATTTT. This codes for CASSPQGGGNTIYF. The variable domain in full, with the rest retrieved from reference TRBV9 and TRBJ1-3, is DSGVTQTPKHLITATGQRVTLRCSPRSGDLSVYWYQQSLDQGLQFLIQYYNGEERAKGNILERFSAQQFPDLHSELNLSSLELGDSALYFCASSPQGGGNTIYFGEGSWLTVV.

In nucleotides, the CDR3 is TGTGCCAGCAGCTTCGCCGGGGGGTTTGGCTACACCTTC. This codes for CASSFAGGFGYTF. The rearrangement links TRBV7-6 to TRBJ1-2, with a tentative D call TRBD1 (5 bases). CDR1 SGHVS and CDR2 FNYEAQ come from the germline V gene. Trimming shortened V by 3 bases and J by 7 bases, and 12 bases separated the two germline ends. The CDR3 runs to 13 residues.

V is TRBV27 and J is TRBJ2-1, with TRBD1 matching over 11 bases. This CDR3 is 15 amino acids long. In germline, CDR1 is MNHEY, CDR2 SMNVEV (reference sequence). Losses at the gene ends were 4 bases for V and 6 bases for J; bases not matched to a gene: 5. The CDR3 here is CASSWSGQGANEQFF. As DNA, the CDR3 is TGTGCCAGCAGTTGGTCCGGACAGGGGGCCAATGAGCAGTTCTTC.

The chain carries TRBV2 and TRBJ2-5; possibly TRBD1 for D (7 bases). This CDR3 is built from 17 residues. CDR1 and CDR2 from the germline V gene are SNHLY and FYNNEI. V was cut by 8 bases and J by 6 bases, with 28 bases left in between. CDR3 amino acids: CASPRRGQSGIGQTQYF. The CDR3 nucleotides are TGTGCCAGCCCCCGGCGGGGACAGTCAGGGATAGGACAGACCCAGTACTTC.

The V gene is TRBV27, the J gene TRBJ2-3, with D maybe TRBD1 (5 bases). CDR3 length equals 14 residues. CDR1 MNHEY and CDR2 SMNVEV come from the germline V gene (reference sequence). V was pared by 5 bases and J by 0 bases, with 9 bases between. The CDR3 nucleotides are TGTGCCAGCAGTCTCGACAGTAGCACAGATACGCAGTATTTT. Translation: CASSLDSSTDTQYF.

This clone was recorded only once. V gene TRBV21-1 combines with J gene TRBJ1-1. TRBV21-1 is given as a pseudogene. The CDR3 runs 16 residues. Written as DNA, the CDR3 is TGTGCCAGCAGCAAAGCCGGAAAGGACTGCTGCACTGAAGCTTTCTTT. Translating it yields CASSKAGKDCCTEAFF.

The J gene is TRBJ1-2, the V gene TRBV5-1, with a possible D match to TRBD1 (6 bases). Looked up from germline, CDR1 is SGHRS and CDR2 is YFSETQ. V was cut by 0 bases and J by 4 bases, with 13 bases left in between. The CDR3 spans 15 residues. CDR3 nucleotide sequence: TGCGCCAGCAGCTTGGCAGGGGATCTTACCTATGGCTACACCTTC. Protein sequence: CASSLAGDLTYGYTF.

This sequence joins TRBV9 and TRBJ2-5; 11 nucleotides line up with TRBD2. Losses at the gene ends were 0 bases for V and 5 bases for J; bases not matched to a gene: 6. CDR1 is SGDLS and CDR2 is YYNGEE in the germline V gene. This CDR3 has 16 residues. The CDR3 DNA reads as TGTGCCAGCAGCGTAGTAGCGGGGGGGCCTGGGGAGACCCAGTACTTC. Its translation: CASSVVAGGPGETQYF.

This clone was observed a single time. Other nucleotide sequences in the sample specify the same CDR3. V usage is TRBV11-2 and J usage is TRBJ2-3, with TRBD2 as a possible D gene (6 bases). CDR3 length: 15 residues. V was cut by 3 bases and J by 2 bases, with 12 bases left in between. Germline V gives CDR1 SGHAT, CDR2 FQNNGV. The CDR3 DNA reads as TGTGCCAGCAGCTTGGTGGCGGGGTTCACAGATACGCAGTATTTT. This codes for CASSLVAGFTDTQYF.

This clone has only a few counts. This chain links TRBV4-1 with TRBJ2-1; the D gene is possibly TRBD1 (5 bases). V gave up 1 base and J gave up 2 bases, with 12 bases separating them. Germline V lookup: CDR1 MGHRA, CDR2 YSYEKL. The CDR3 runs to 16 residues. This chain's CDR3 is CASSQVRLGAYNEQFF. DNA of the CDR3: TGCGCCAGCAGCCAAGTTCGGCTAGGGGCCTACAATGAGCAGTTCTTC.

V and J are TRBV28 and TRBJ1-1; TRBD1 matches at 8 bases. Germline CDR1 and CDR2: MDHEN and SYDVKM. The CDR3 consists of 15 residues. J was trimmed by 2 bases and V by 0 bases; bases with no gene match: 2. The DNA for the CDR3 is TGTGCCAGCAGTTTATGGGGACAGGCCAACACTGAAGCTTTCTTT. Translation gives CASSLWGQANTEAFF.

The V and J genes are TRBV6-5 and TRBJ2-7; TRBD1 aligns across 9 bases. The length of the CDR3 is 15 residues. With V trimmed by 4 bases and J by 3 bases, 7 bases remained unmatched. CDR1 is MNHEY, CDR2 SVGAGI, per germline. Here the CDR3 reads CASSFYPGQGYEQYF. CDR3 coding DNA: TGTGCCAGCAGTTTTTACCCGGGACAGGGCTACGAGCAGTACTTC.